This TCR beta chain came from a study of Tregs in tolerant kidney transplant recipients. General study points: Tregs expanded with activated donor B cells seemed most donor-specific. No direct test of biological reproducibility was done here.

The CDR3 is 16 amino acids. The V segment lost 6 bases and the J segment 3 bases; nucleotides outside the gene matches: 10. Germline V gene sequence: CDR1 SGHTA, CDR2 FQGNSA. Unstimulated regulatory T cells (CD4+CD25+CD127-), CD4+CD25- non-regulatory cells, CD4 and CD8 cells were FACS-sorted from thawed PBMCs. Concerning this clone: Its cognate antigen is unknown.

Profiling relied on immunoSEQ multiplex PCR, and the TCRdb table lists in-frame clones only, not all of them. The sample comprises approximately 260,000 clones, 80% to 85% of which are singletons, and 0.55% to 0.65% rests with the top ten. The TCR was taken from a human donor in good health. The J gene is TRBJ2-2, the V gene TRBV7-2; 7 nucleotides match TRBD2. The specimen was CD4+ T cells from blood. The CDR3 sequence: CASSPFGGSYTGELFF. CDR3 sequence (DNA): TGTGCCAGCAGTCCCTTTGGCGGGAGTTACACCGGGGAGCTGTTTTTT.